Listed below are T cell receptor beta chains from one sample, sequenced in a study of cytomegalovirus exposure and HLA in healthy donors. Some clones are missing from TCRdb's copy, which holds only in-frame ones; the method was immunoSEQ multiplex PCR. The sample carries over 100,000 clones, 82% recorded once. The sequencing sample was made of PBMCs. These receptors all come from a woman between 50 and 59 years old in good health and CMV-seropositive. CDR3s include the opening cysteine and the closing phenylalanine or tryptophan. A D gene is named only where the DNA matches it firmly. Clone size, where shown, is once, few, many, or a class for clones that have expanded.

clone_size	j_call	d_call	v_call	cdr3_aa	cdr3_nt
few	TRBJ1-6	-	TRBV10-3	CAIRQGINSPLHF	TGTGCCATCAGGCAGGGTATCAATTCACCCCTCCACTTT
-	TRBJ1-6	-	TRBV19	CASAGRTAINSPLHF	TGTGCCAGCGCCGGAAGGACAGCTATTAATTCACCCCTCCACTTT
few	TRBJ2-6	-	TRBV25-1	CASSEGGYLRSGANVLTF	TGTGCCAGCAGTGAAGGCGGCTACCTACGCTCTGGGGCCAACGTCCTGACTTTC
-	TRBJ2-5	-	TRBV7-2	CASSRFERQTQYF	TGTGCCAGCAGCAGATTTGAGCGACAGACCCAGTACTTC
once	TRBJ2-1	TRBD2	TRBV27	CASTEIGTSGYNEQFF	TGTGCCAGCACCGAAATCGGGACTAGCGGCTACAATGAGCAGTTCTTC
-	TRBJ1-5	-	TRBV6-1	CASSERRGWNSNQPQHF	TGTGCCAGCAGTGAACGCAGGGGCTGGAATAGCAATCAGCCCCAGCATTTT
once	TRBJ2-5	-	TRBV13	CASSSQLGGPPSEETQYF	TGTGCCAGCAGCTCACAGTTGGGGGGGCCTCCCTCGGAAGAGACCCAGTACTTC
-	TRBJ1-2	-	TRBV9	CASSVGGGKDGYTF	TGTGCCAGCAGCGTAGGGGGGGGCAAGGATGGCTACACCTTC
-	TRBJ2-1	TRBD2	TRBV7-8	CASSFVAGGRVNEQFF	TGTGCCAGCAGCTTCGTAGCGGGAGGGCGGGTGAATGAGCAGTTCTTC
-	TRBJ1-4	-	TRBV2	CASSGHATNEKLFF	TGTGCCAGCAGTGGGCACGCAACTAATGAAAAACTGTTTTTT
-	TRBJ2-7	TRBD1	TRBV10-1	CASSERLGDSPYYEQYF	TGCGCCAGCAGTGAGAGGTTGGGGGACAGTCCATACTACGAGCAGTACTTC
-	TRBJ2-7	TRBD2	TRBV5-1	CASSLQVAGDYEQYF	TGCGCCAGCAGCTTGCAAGTAGCGGGAGACTACGAGCAGTACTTC
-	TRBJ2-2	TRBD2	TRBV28	CASTILGRGAWPGELFF	TGTGCCAGCACCATCCTCGGGAGGGGCGCCTGGCCCGGGGAGCTGTTTTTT
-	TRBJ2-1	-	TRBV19	CASSIQRYYNEQFF	TGTGCCAGTAGTATCCAGCGGTACTACAATGAGCAGTTCTTC
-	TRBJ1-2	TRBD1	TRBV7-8	CASSLARDSRNYGYTF	TGTGCCAGCAGCTTGGCCCGGGACAGCCGTAACTATGGCTACACCTTC
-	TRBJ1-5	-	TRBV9	CASSVSGYQPQHF	TGTGCCAGCAGCGTAAGCGGGTATCAGCCCCAGCATTTT
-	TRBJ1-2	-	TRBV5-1	CASSDQGGSGYTF	TGCGCCAGCAGCGACCAAGGAGGGAGCGGCTACACCTTC
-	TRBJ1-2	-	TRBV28	CASSRPRSGSANYGYTF	TGTGCCAGCAGCCGACCGCGCTCAGGGTCCGCTAACTATGGCTACACCTTC
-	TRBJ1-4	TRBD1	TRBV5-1	CASSSTGTANEKLFF	TGCGCCAGCAGCTCAACCGGGACAGCTAATGAAAAACTGTTTTTT
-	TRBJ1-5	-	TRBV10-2	CASTRTGFNQPQHF	TGCGCCAGCACTAGAACAGGGTTCAATCAGCCCCAGCATTTT
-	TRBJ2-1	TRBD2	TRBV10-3	CAISESLAGGGEQFF	TGTGCCATCAGTGAGTCACTAGCGGGAGGGGGTGAGCAGTTCTTC
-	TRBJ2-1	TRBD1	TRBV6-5	CASSDRDRGYNEQFF	TGTGCCAGCAGCGACCGGGACAGGGGCTACAATGAGCAGTTCTTC
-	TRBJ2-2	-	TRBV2	CASSGWTITGELFF	TGTGCCAGCAGTGGATGGACTATCACCGGGGAGCTGTTTTTT
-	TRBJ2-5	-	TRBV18	CASSATTRETQYF	TGTGCCAGCTCAGCTACCACCCGGGAGACCCAGTACTTC
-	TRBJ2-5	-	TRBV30	CAWSVTPETQYF	TGTGCCTGGAGTGTAACTCCAGAGACCCAGTACTTC
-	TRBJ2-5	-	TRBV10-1	CASSEGSSSQETQYF	TGCGCCAGCAGTGAGGGGAGTTCCTCCCAAGAGACCCAGTACTTC
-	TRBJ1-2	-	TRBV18	CASSPRTDYGYTF	TGTGCCAGCTCACCTCGGACAGACTATGGCTACACCTTC
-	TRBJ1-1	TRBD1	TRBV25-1	CASSDSGTGYTEAFF	TGTGCCAGCAGTGATTCCGGGACAGGGTACACTGAAGCTTTCTTT
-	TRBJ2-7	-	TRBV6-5	CASKKGGHTYEQYF	TGTGCCAGCAAAAAGGGGGGGCATACCTACGAGCAGTACTTC
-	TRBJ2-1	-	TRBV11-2	CASTDSLHNEQFF	TGTGCCAGCACGGACAGCCTTCACAATGAGCAGTTCTTC
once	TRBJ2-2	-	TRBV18	CASSPTFGQMNTGELFF	TGTGCCAGCTCACCAACATTTGGACAGATGAACACCGGGGAGCTGTTTTTT
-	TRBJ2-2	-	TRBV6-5	CASSLTGNTGELFF	TGTGCCAGCAGTCTGACAGGGAACACCGGGGAGCTGTTTTTT
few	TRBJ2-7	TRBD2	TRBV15	CATALEAGVDEQYF	TGTGCCACGGCCCTCGAAGCGGGAGTAGACGAGCAGTACTTC
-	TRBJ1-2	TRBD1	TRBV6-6	CASRLTGFGGYTF	TGTGCCAGCAGACTGACAGGGTTCGGTGGCTACACCTTC
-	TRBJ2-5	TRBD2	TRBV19	CASSISVPSGGTQETQYF	TGTGCCAGTAGTATAAGTGTGCCCAGCGGGGGGACACAAGAGACCCAGTACTTC
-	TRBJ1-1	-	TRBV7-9	CASSLGGVETEAFF	TGTGCCAGCAGCTTAGGGGGGGTAGAGACTGAAGCTTTCTTT
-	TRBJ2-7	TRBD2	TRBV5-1	CASSIGLAGGGEQYF	TGCGCCAGCAGCATAGGACTAGCGGGAGGGGGCGAGCAGTACTTC
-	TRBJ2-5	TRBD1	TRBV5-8	CASSLDREKTQYF	TGTGCCAGCAGCTTAGACAGGGAAAAGACCCAGTACTTC
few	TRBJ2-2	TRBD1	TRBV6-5	CASSTGVVPGELFF	TGTGCCAGCAGTACAGGGGTCGTACCCGGGGAGCTGTTTTTT
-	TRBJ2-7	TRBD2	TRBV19	CASKEREAPTFSYEQYF	TGTGCCAGTAAAGAGCGGGAGGCTCCCACCTTCTCCTACGAGCAGTACTTC
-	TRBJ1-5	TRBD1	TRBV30	CAWSGTAGNQPQHF	TGTGCCTGGTCCGGGACAGCAGGCAATCAGCCCCAGCATTTT
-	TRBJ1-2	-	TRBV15	CATSVGPQSSYTF	TGTGCCACCAGCGTGGGGCCGCAAAGCAGCTACACCTTC
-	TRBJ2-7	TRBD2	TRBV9	CASSVGGGYYEQYF	TGTGCCAGCAGCGTGGGGGGGGGATACTACGAGCAGTACTTC
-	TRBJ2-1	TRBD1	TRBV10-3	CAISEDRATYNEQFF	TGTGCCATCAGTGAGGACAGGGCTACCTACAATGAGCAGTTCTTC
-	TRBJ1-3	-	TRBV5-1	CASSPSDSYTIYF	TGCGCCAGCAGCCCTTCGGACAGTTACACCATATATTTT
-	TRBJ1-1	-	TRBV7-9	CASSFPGGGTEAFF	TGTGCCAGCAGCTTCCCGGGGGGCGGCACTGAAGCTTTCTTT
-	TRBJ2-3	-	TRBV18	CAGGDTTDTQYF	TGTGCCGGGGGGGACACCACAGATACGCAGTATTTT
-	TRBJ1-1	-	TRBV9	CASSVAGSPGTEAFF	TGTGCCAGCAGCGTAGCTGGCAGCCCAGGCACTGAAGCTTTCTTT
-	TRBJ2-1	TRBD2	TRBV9	CASSVGTGLAGENEQFF	TGTGCCAGCAGCGTAGGAACCGGACTAGCGGGAGAGAATGAGCAGTTCTTC
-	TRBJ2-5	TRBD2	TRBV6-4	CASSDLAEAETQYF	TGTGCCAGCAGTGACCTAGCGGAGGCTGAGACCCAGTACTTC
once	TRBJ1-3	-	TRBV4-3	CASSQDLAGGTGNTIYF	TGCGCCAGCAGCCAAGATCTTGCGGGGGGGACTGGAAACACCATATATTTT
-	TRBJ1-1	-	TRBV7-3	CASSLGPMNTEAFF	TGTGCCAGCAGCTTAGGGCCCATGAACACTGAAGCCTTCTTT
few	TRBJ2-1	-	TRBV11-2	CASSVRREVAYNEQFF	TGTGCCAGCAGCGTAAGGAGGGAGGTCGCCTACAATGAGCAGTTCTTC
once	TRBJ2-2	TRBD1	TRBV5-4	CASRQGATNTGELFF	TGTGCCAGCAGACAGGGGGCAACGAACACCGGGGAGCTGTTTTTT
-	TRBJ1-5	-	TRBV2	CASTLEGGPQPQHF	TGTGCCAGCACCTTAGAGGGTGGCCCTCAGCCCCAGCATTTT